This T cell receptor (beta chain) comes out of a study of T cells in Graves' hyperthyroidism and ophthalmopathy. Overall study results and limits: Blood also held most thyroid clonotypes expanded beyond 0.001.

Turning to this clonotype: Its target is not known.

Patients with ophthalmopathy all had a Clinical Activity Score of at least 3, a NOSPECS grade of at least 4 and duration under 3 months. Those patients with uncontrolled infection, other autoimmune disease, pregnancy or lactation were excluded. The PBMCs studied were ones that came from 10 ml fresh peripheral blood. After removal of 6 bases from V and 0 bases from J, the junction contained 11 bases not matched to a gene. From germline, CDR1 is DFQATT and CDR2 SNEGSKA (reference sequence). The CDR3 is made up of 17 amino acids. Amplification of TCR beta CDR3 regions used RNA as the template. The HTBI primer set was used in a first-round RT-PCR of the TCR CDR3. Via MiXCR, TCRdb re-called the multiplex PCR reads, giving one row per CDR3 protein. The table records around 600,000 distinct CDR3 sequences, 11% to 15% of them present only once.

The chain recombines TRBV20-1 with TRBJ2-7, with 13 nucleotides matching TRBD2. Input material: blood. This clonotype originated in a woman aged 18-29 years with Graves' ophthalmopathy. CDR3 DNA sequence: TGCAGTGCCTTAGCTGGGACTAGCGGGAAAAGCTCCTACGAGCAGTACTTC. Translation: CSALAGTSGKSSYEQYF.